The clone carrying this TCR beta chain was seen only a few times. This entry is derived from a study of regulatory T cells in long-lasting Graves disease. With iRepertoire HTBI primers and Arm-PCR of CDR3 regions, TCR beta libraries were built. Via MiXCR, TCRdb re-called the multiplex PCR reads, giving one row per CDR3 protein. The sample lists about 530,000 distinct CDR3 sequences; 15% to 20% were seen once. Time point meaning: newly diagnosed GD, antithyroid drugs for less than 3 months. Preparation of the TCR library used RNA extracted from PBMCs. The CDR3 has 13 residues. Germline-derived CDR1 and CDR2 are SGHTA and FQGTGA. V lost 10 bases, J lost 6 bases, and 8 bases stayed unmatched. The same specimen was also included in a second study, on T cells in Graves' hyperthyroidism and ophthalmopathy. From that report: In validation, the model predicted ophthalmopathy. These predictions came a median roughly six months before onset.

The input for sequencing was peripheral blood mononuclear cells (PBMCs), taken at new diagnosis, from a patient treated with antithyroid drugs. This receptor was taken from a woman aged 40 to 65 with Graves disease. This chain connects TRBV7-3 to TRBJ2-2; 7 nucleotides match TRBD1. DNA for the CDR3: TGTGCCACCAGGGGGTCGGATTCCGGGGAGCTGTTTTTT. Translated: CATRGSDSGELFF.